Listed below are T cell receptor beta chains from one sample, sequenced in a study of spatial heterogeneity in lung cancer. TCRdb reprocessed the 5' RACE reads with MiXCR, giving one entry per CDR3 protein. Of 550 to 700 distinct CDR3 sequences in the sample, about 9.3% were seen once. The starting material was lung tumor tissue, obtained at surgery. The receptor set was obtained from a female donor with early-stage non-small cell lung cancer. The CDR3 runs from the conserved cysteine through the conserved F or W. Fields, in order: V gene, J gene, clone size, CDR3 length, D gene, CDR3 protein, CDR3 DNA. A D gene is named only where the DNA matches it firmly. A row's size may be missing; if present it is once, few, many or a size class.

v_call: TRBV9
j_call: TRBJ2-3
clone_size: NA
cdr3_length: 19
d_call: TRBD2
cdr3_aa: CASSVVASGGLTSTDTQYF
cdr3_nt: TGTGCCAGCAGCGTAGTCGCTAGCGGGGGGTTAACTAGCACAGATACGCAGTATTTT

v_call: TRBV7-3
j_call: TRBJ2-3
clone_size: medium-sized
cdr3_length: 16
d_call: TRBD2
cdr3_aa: CASSLGVAGAADTQYF
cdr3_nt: TGTGCCAGCAGCTTAGGGGTAGCGGGGGCGGCGGATACGCAGTATTTT

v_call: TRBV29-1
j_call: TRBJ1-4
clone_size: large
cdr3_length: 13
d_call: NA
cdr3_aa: CSALDPANEKLFF
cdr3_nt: TGCAGCGCCCTAGACCCGGCGAATGAAAAACTGTTTTTT

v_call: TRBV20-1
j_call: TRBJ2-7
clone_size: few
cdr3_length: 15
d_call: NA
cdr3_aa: CSARDRQSNGYEQYF
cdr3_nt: TGCAGTGCTAGAGATCGACAGAGTAATGGATACGAGCAGTACTTC

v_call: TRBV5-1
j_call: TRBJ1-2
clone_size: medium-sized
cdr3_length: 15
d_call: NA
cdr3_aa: CASSSGWSSNYGYTF
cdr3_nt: TGCGCCAGCAGCTCGGGGTGGTCCTCTAACTATGGCTACACCTTC

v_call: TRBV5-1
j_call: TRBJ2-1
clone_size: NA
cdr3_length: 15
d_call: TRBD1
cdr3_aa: CASSLFPGGKNEQFF
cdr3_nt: TGCGCCAGCAGCTTGTTCCCAGGGGGCAAGAATGAGCAGTTCTTC

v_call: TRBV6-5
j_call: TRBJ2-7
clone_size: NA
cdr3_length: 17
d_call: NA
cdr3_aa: CASSYSPHPGDPYEQYF
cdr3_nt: TGTGCCAGCAGTTACTCGCCCCACCCAGGGGATCCCTACGAGCAGTACTTC

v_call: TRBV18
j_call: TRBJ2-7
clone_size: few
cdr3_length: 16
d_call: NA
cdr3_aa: CASSLNFGRELYEQYF
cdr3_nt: TGTGCCAGCTCACTGAACTTCGGCAGGGAGCTCTACGAGCAGTACTTC

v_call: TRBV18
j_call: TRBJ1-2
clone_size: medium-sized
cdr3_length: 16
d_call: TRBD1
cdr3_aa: CASSPPSRGLRYGYTF
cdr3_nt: TGTGCCAGCTCACCACCGAGCAGGGGGCTTCGGTATGGCTACACCTTC

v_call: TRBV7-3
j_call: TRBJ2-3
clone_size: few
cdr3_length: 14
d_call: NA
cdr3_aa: CASSPMRGTDTQYF
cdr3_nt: TGTGCCAGCAGCCCAATGCGGGGCACAGATACGCAGTATTTT

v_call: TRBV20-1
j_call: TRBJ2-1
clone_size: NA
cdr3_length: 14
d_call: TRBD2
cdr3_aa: CSASRTSAYNEQFF
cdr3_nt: TGCAGTGCCAGTAGAACTAGCGCGTACAATGAGCAGTTCTTC

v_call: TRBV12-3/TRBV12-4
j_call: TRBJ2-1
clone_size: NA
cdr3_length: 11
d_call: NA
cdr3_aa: CASSFYNEQFF
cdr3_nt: TGTGCCAGCAGCTTCTACAATGAGCAGTTCTTC

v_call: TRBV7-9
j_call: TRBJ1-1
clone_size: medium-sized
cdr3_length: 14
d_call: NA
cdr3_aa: CASSLQVWATEAFF
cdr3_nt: TGTGCCAGCAGCCTGCAGGTCTGGGCCACTGAAGCTTTCTTT

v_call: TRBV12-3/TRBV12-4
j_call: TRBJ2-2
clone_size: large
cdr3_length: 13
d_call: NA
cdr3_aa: CASRQANTGELFF
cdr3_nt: TGTGCCAGCAGACAGGCTAACACCGGGGAGCTGTTTTTT

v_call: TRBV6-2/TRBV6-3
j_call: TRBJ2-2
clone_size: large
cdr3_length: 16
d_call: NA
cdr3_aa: CASILGLAALTGELFF
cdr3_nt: NA

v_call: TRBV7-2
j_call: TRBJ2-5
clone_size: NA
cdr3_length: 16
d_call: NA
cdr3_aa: CASSLARAVTQETQYF
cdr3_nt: TGTGCCAGCAGCTTAGCCCGAGCGGTAACGCAAGAGACCCAGTACTTC

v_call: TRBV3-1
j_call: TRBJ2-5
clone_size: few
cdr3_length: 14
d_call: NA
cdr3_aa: CASSQPSEKETQYF
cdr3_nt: TGTGCCAGCAGCCAACCGTCAGAGAAAGAGACCCAGTACTTC

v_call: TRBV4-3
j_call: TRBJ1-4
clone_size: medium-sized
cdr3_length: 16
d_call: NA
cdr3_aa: CASSQDSAVEDEKLFF
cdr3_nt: TGCGCCAGCAGCCAAGATTCTGCGGTGGAGGATGAAAAACTGTTTTTT

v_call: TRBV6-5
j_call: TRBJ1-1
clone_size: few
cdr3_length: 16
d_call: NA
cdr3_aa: CASSYSLQTAGTEAFF
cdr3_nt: TGTGCCAGCAGTTACTCTCTCCAAACAGCCGGGACTGAAGCTTTCTTT

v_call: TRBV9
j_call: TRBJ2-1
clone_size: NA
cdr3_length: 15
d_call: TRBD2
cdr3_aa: CASSSRTSGYNEQFF
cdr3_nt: TGTGCCAGCAGCTCGCGGACTAGCGGGTACAATGAGCAGTTCTTC

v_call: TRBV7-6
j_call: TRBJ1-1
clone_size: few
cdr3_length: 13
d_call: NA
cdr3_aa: CASRADTNTEAFF
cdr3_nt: TGTGCCAGCAGAGCCGACACCAACACTGAAGCTTTCTTT

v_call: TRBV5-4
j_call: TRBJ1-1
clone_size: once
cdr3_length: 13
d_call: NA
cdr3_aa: CASSPDPNTEAFF
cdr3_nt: TGTGCCAGCAGCCCCGACCCGAACACTGAAGCTTTCTTT

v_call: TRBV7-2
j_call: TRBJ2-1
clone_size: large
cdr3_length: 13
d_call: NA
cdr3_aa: CASSLARYDEQFF
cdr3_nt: TGTGCCAGCAGCTTAGCTAGATACGATGAGCAGTTCTTC

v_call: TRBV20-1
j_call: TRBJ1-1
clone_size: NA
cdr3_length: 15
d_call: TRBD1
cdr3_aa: CSAEKGAGGNTEAFF
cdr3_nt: TGCAGTGCCGAAAAGGGGGCAGGTGGGAACACTGAAGCTTTCTTT

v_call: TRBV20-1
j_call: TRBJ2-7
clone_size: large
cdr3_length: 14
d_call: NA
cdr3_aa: CSARDRDWGYEQYF
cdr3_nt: TGCAGTGCTAGAGACCGGGACTGGGGTTACGAGCAGTACTTC

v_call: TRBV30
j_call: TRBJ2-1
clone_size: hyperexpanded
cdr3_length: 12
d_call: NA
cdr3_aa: CAWSAAFNEQFF
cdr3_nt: TGTGCCTGGAGCGCGGCGTTCAATGAGCAGTTCTTC

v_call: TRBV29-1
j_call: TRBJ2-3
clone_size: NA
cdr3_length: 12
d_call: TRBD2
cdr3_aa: CSVEGGGDTQYF
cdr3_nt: TGCAGCGTTGAGGGCGGGGGGGATACGCAGTATTTT

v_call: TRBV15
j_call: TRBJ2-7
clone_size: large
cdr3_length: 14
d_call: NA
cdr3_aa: CATSRDRTIYEQYF
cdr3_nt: TGTGCCACCAGCAGAGATCGGACTATATACGAGCAGTACTTC

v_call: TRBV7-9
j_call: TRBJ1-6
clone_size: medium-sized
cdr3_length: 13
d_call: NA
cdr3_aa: CASSLTQGGPLHF
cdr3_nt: TGTGCCAGCAGCTTGACACAGGGTGGACCCCTCCACTTT

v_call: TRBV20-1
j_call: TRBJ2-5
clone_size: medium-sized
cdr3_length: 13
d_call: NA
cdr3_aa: CSATGQTQETQYF
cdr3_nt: TGCAGTGCGACCGGACAGACCCAAGAGACCCAGTACTTC

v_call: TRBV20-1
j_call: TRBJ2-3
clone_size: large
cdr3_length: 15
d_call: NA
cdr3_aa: CSASNQGLGTDTQYF
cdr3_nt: TGCAGTGCTAGTAATCAGGGGTTGGGCACAGATACGCAGTATTTT

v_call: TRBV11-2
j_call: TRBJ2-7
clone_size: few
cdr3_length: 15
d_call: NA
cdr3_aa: CASRGHVGHYYEQYF
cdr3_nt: TGTGCCAGCAGGGGTCATGTGGGACACTACTACGAGCAGTACTTC

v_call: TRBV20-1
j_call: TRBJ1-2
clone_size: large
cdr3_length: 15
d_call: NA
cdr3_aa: CSATLGASVNYGYTF
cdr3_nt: TGCAGTGCTACTCTAGGGGCGTCGGTTAACTATGGCTACACCTTC

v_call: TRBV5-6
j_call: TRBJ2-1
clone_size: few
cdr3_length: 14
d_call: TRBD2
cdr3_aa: CASSWGLAYNEQFF
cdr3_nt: TGTGCCAGCAGCTGGGGACTAGCCTACAATGAGCAGTTCTTC

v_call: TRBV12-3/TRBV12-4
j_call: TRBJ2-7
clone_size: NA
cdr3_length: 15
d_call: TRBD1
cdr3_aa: CASGSTDRIDYEQYF
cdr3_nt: TGTGCCAGCGGGTCGACGGACAGGATAGACTACGAGCAGTACTTC

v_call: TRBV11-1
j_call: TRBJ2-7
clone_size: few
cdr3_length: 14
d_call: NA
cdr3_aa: CASSLAGGAHEQYF
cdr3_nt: TGTGCCAGCAGCTTAGCCGGGGGCGCCCACGAGCAGTACTTC

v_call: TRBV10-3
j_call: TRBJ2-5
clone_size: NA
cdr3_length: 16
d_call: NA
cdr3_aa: CAISEGTAYQGETQYF
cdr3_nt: TGTGCCATCAGTGAGGGGACTGCCTATCAGGGGGAGACCCAGTACTTC

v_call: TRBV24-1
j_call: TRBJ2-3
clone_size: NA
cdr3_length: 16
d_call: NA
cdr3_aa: CATSDWPSPPTDTQYF
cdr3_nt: TGTGCCACCAGTGATTGGCCTAGCCCTCCGACAGATACGCAGTATTTT

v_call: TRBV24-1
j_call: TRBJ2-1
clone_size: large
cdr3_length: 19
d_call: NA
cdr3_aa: CATSDRLGVGTSSYNEQFF
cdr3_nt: TGTGCCACCAGTGATCGCCTGGGGGTGGGGACAAGCTCCTACAATGAGCAGTTCTTC

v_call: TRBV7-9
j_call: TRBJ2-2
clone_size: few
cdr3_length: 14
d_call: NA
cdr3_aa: CASSLLRDGGELFF
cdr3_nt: TGTGCCAGCAGCTTACTCAGGGACGGCGGGGAGCTGTTTTTT

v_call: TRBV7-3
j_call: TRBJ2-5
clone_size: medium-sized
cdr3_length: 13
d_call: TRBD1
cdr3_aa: CASSPGQGETQYF
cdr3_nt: TGTGCCAGCAGCCCCGGACAGGGAGAGACCCAGTACTTC